This entry lists 6 T cell receptor beta chains sequenced from one sample in a study of T cells in Graves' hyperthyroidism and ophthalmopathy. There were TCR beta CDR3 regions amplified from RNA transcripts. A set of HTBI primers served as the primers for a first-round RT-PCR of the TCR CDR3. TCRdb re-derived calls from the multiplex PCR reads in MiXCR, one entry per CDR3 protein. The data show roughly 380,000 distinct CDR3 sequences, with approximately 13% seen just once and around 21% held by the top ten. The sample was blood. Every receptor here comes from a young man with Graves' hyperthyroidism that later progressed to Graves' ophthalmopathy.

This clonotype was counted at least ten times. The chain couples TRBV28 to TRBJ2-1; 8 nucleotides agree with TRBD2. Trimming at V came to 2 bases and at J to 2 bases, leaving 11 bases not matched to a gene. Looked up from germline, CDR1 is MDHEN and CDR2 is SYDVKM. CDR3 length equals 18 residues. Here the CDR3 DNA reads TGTGCCAGCAGTTTAAGATCGGGACGGGGGGGGGCCTACAATGAGCAGTTCTTC. Protein sequence: CASSLRSGRGGAYNEQFF. The entire variable domain, with the rest obtained from reference TRBV28 and TRBJ2-1, is as follows: DVKVTQSSRYLVKRTGEKVFLECVQDMDHENMFWYRQDPGLGLRLIYFSYDVKMKEKGDIPEGYSVSREKKERFSLILESASTNQTSMYLCASSLRSGRGGAYNEQFFGPGTRLTVL.

This clonotype has a count of ten or more. This chain links TRBV2 with TRBJ1-2; 8 positions match TRBD1. Per the germline V gene, CDR1 is SNHLY and CDR2 is FYNNEI. V lost 5 bases, J lost 8 bases, and 10 bases stayed unmatched. The CDR3 length is 14 residues. The CDR3 loop is CASSRTGSPWGYTF. For the CDR3, the DNA is TGTGCCAGCAGTAGGACAGGGTCCCCGTGGGGCTACACCTTC.

This chain uses TRBV5-1 with TRBJ2-7; 10 bases fit TRBD2. Germline V gene sequence: CDR1 SGHRS, CDR2 YFSETQ. CDR3 length: 15 residues. V was pared by 3 bases and J by 4 bases, with 7 bases of the junction left unmatched. The CDR3 nucleotides read TGCGCCAGCAGCTCCCTAGCGGGGGCGGGATACGAGCAGTACTTC. As protein: CASSSLAGAGYEQYF.

Comment on this clonotype: This may stem from a read error, because a much larger clone lies one nucleotide away. No conserved phenylalanine or tryptophan is present at the end of the CDR3, so a read error is the likely explanation. The CDR3 loop reads CASRDRGGTNEKLFL. The DNA for the CDR3 is TGTGCCAGCAGGGACAGGGGTGGAACTAATGAAAAACTGTTTCTT. The gene calls are TRBV28 and TRBJ1-4; 9 bases are shared with TRBD1. The CDR3 has 15 residues. V shed 6 bases, J shed 1 base, and the junction held 3 bases outside the gene matches. Germline V gene lookup returns CDR1 MDHEN and CDR2 SYDVKM.

This clonotype occurred many times. The chain carries TRBV6-1 and TRBJ1-1, with unresolved D. V was pared by 5 bases and J by 5 bases, with 6 bases between. The CDR3 sequence is 11 residues long. Germline CDR1 reads MNHNS; CDR2 reads SASEGT. The CDR3 reads CASSPFTEAFF. In DNA form, the CDR3 reads TGTGCCAGCAGTCCTTTTACTGAAGCTTTCTTT.

This clonotype has at least ten counts. The CDR3 loop reads CASSLGGQGTRNQPQHF. The CDR3 nucleotides are TGTGCCAGCAGCTTAGGGGGACAAGGGACACGGAATCAGCCCCAGCATTTT. The J gene is TRBJ1-5, the V gene TRBV11-2, with D possibly matching TRBD1 (6 bases). This CDR3 spans 17 amino acids. V lost 1 base and J 4 bases, leaving 17 bases between the germline ends. Germline CDR1 is SGHAT and CDR2 is FQNNGV.